This TCR beta chain was recovered during a study of cytomegalovirus exposure and HLA in healthy donors. Donors consisted of healthy bone marrow donors. PCR employed 60 Vbeta and 13 Jbeta primers. The table came from immunoSEQ multiplex PCR; TCRdb's copy has only in-frame clones and leaves some out. The sample lists 150,000 to 200,000 clones, roughly 82% seen once, with approximately 3.1% in the top ten. Findings and limits, study-wide: Prior analysis indicated that the majority of TCR beta V segments exhibited productivity approximately 87% or approximately 30% of the time. The likely explanation for a cluster of highly shared sequence variants was sequencing artifact. A later examination showed that TCR association rates differed by HLA locus, with DRB1 most and HLA-C fewest.

As regards this clone: Its antigen is not known.

Per the germline V gene, CDR1 is SNHLY and CDR2 is FYNNEI. With 1 base clipped from V and 4 bases from J, the junction kept 1 base outside the gene matches. The CDR3 has 15 residues. This TCR was recovered from a woman in her fifties or sixties in good health and CMV-seropositive. The chain couples TRBV2 to TRBJ2-3, with 11 bases lining up with TRBD1. The sample taken for sequencing was PBMCs. In DNA, the CDR3 is TGTGCCAGCAGTGAAGGGACAGGGGGCGCAGATACGCAGTATTTT. Translated, it gives CASSEGTGGADTQYF.